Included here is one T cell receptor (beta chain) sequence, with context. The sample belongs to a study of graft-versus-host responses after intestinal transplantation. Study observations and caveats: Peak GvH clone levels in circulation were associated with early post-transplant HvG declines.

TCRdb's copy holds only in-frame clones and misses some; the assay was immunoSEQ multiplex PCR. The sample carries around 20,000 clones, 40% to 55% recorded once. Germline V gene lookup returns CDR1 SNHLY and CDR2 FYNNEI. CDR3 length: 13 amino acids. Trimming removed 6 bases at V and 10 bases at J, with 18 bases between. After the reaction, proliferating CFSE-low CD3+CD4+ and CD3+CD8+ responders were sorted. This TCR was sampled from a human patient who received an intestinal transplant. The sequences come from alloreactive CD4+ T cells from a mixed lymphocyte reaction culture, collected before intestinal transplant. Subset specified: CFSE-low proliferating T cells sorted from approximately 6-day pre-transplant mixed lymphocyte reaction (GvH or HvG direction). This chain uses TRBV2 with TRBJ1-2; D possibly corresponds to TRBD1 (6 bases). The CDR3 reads CASSVSQGSPYTF. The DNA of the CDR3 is TGTGCCAGCAGCGTCTCACAGGGAAGTCCCTACACCTTC.